Reported below is one T cell receptor (beta chain). Measured with immunoSEQ multiplex PCR; TCRdb has only the in-frame clones, and not every one. The table shows about 55,000 clones, with 90% to 95% occurring only once. These data come from a study of control samples from healthy donors and cancer patients. Germline V gene sequence: CDR1 SGHAT, CDR2 FQDESV (reference sequence). V dropped 2 bases and J dropped 5; count of bases not matched to a gene: 4. This CDR3 is built from 15 residues. Sequenced material: blood. The chain links TRBV11-1 to TRBJ2-1; 9 bases fit TRBD2. The receptor comes from a man aged 25 to 45 in good health. DNA for the CDR3: TGTGCCAGCAGCTTAACCCTAGCGGGAAACAATGAGCAGTTCTTC. As protein: CASSLTLAGNNEQFF.